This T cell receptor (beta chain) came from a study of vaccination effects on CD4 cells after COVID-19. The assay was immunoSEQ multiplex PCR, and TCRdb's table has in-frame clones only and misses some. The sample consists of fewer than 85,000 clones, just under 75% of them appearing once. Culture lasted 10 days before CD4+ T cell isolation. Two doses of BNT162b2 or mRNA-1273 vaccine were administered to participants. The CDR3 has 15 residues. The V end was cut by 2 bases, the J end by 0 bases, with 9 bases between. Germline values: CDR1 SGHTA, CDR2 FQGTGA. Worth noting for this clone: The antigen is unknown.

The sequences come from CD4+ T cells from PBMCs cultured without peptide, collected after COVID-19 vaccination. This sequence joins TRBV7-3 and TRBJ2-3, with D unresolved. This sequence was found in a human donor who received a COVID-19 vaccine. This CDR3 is CASSLRPSSTDTQYF. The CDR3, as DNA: TGTGCCAGCAGCTTACGGCCTTCCAGCACAGATACGCAGTATTTT.